This paragraph covers one T cell receptor (beta chain) sequence. Its antigen is currently unknown. These data belong to a study of identical twins. Study-wide results and caveats: Models, which agreed with sharing between unrelated individuals, nonetheless underestimated the out-of-frame TCR alpha sharing seen in monozygotic twins.

MiXCR was run by TCRdb on the 5' RACE reads, yielding one entry per CDR3 protein. The data contain under 900,000 distinct CDR3 sequences, roughly 18% of them singletons. The CDR3 consists of 12 residues. Trimming took 8 bases from V and 4 from J; bases not matched to a gene: 6. Germline loops: CDR1 DFQATT, CDR2 SNEGSKA (reference sequence). Separately, the same data were catalogued under a study of T cells expressing NK-cell markers. From that report: It was from sorted CD3+CD56+NKG2C+, CD3+CD56+NKG2C- and CD3+CD56-NKG2C+ T cells that TCR beta repertoires came. Dominant NKG2C+ clonotypes accounted for roughly 1.0-8% of CD8+ T cells in six or seven donors. For a handful of donors, these clonotypes were likewise the leading ones in the CD3+CD56-NKG2C+ fraction.

This chain connects TRBV20-1 to TRBJ2-5; 8 bases map to TRBD1. The clonotype originates from a woman in her late teens or twenties in good health. The sample taken for sequencing was PBMCs. CDR3 amino acids: CSYMGTGETQYF. In DNA, the CDR3 is TGCAGTTATATGGGGACAGGAGAGACCCAGTACTTC.